The entry below gives a single TCR beta chain sequence along with its context. Its matching antigen is unknown. The sample comes from a study of cytotoxic CD8 clonotypes in ibrutinib-treated CLL. Findings and caveats of the study: At ibrutinib response, clonality increased, and at progression it declined back toward baseline. Among the clonotypes, public ones were uncommon and contracted or held stable on treatment.

Repertoires were generated with immunoSEQ multiplex PCR, while TCRdb's copy carries only in-frame clones and drops some. In the table there are about 50,000 clones, 45% to 60% of which are singletons. The TCR originated in a human donor with chronic lymphocytic leukemia. The sample in question was PBMCs, obtained after 24 months of ibrutinib treatment.

The DNA for the CDR3 is TGTGCCAGCAGCTATCCGGGACAACACCGGGAGCTGTTTTTT. Residues: CASSYPGQHRELFF. The V and J genes are TRBV14 and TRBJ2-2; the D gene is possibly TRBD1 (6 bases). V lost 5 bases, J lost 9 bases, and 16 bases lay in between. CDR1 and CDR2 from the germline V gene are SGHDN and FVKESK. The CDR3 extends over 14 amino acids.